These 30 T cell receptor beta chains originate from one sample sequenced in a study of read filtering for tumor transcriptome and immune sequencing. Molecular barcoded adaptors covering alpha/delta and beta/gamma chains were used on approximately 400 ng RNA. MiXCR, run by TCRdb on the reads, gives a single entry per CDR3 protein. The sample carries around 29,000 distinct CDR3 sequences, under 15% recorded once. Sequenced material: a population of CD138-negative cells sorted from bone marrow. The source of these receptors is a donor at least 40 years old with multiple myeloma.

This clonotype was observed many times. The CDR3 DNA sequence: TGTGCCAGTAGGCTACAGGCAGGGGAGCTGTTTTTT. Translation: CASRLQAGELFF. The rearrangement uses TRBV19 and TRBJ2-2, with a weak D call TRBD1 (5 bases). CDR1 and CDR2 from the germline V gene are LNHDA and SQIVND (reference sequence). CDR3 length: 12 amino acids. V lost 6 bases to trimming and J lost 8 bases, with 10 bases between them.

This clonotype was counted many times. This chain uses TRBV28 with TRBJ2-7, with TRBD2 matching 7 bases. The CDR3 totals 20 residues. Losses at the gene ends were 3 bases for V and 1 base for J; bases not matched to a gene: 21. Germline values: CDR1 MDHEN, CDR2 SYDVKM. In DNA, the CDR3 is TGTGCCAGCAGTTTCCATACCCCCCCCTGGGGCGGGAGAGGATCCTACGAGCAGTACTTC. Protein: CASSFHTPPWGGRGSYEQYF.

On this clonotype itself: The junction does not match germline at one end; this may be a read error. The gene calls are TRBV18 and TRBJ2-7, with 9 bases matching TRBD1. CDR3 size: 14 residues. Germline V CDR1 and CDR2: KGHSH, LQKENI. CDR3 coding DNA: TGTGGCAGCTCTCCCGGGACAGGGAATTACGAGCAGTACTTC. It encodes CGSSPGTGNYEQYF.

This clonotype occurred many times. The rearrangement uses TRBV24-1 and TRBJ1-2, with 8 bases identical to TRBD1. Looked up from germline, CDR1 is KGHDR and CDR2 is SFDVKD. V shed 4 bases and J 4 bases; nucleotides not matched to a gene: 4. There are 14 residues in the CDR3. CDR3 amino acids: CATSESGGAYGYTF. The CDR3 coding sequence is TGTGCCACCAGTGAATCAGGGGGCGCCTATGGCTACACCTTC.

This clonotype was counted ten times or more. The chain employs TRBV5-1 and TRBJ2-7; D is perhaps TRBD1 (6 bases). V lost 2 bases, J lost 4 bases, and 10 bases lay in between. The length of the CDR3 is 13 residues. Germline lookup yields CDR1 SGHRS and CDR2 YFSETQ. CDR3 coding DNA: TGCGCCAGCAGCTTTTACAGGGCGTACGAGCAGTACTTC. The encoded protein is CASSFYRAYEQYF.

In this sample, this clonotype turned up many times. The chain combines TRBV5-4 with TRBJ1-2; D perhaps matches TRBD1 (6 bases). CDR1 SGHNT and CDR2 YYREEE come from the germline V gene (reference sequence). The ends were cut back, 4 bases at V and 4 bases at J, with 17 bases in the middle. The CDR3 runs 15 residues. CDR3 region: CASSISLQGIYGYTF. The CDR3 DNA follows: TGTGCCAGCAGCATATCCCTACAGGGTATCTATGGCTACACCTTC.

There are a few counts of this clonotype. This may be a read error, as it is one base from a much larger clone. V usage is TRBV12-3 or TRBV12-4 and J usage is TRBJ1-2, with D unresolved. The CDR3 extends over 14 amino acids. CDR3 in amino acids: CASSLWGSSYDYTF. The CDR3 bases are TGTGCCAGCAGTTTATGGGGTTCAAGCTATGACTACACCTTC.

This clonotype was detected many times. CDR3 sequence reads: CASSPTRGTSGDIEQFF. The CDR3, as DNA: TGTGCCAGCAGCCCAACACGAGGGACTAGTGGTGATATTGAGCAGTTCTTC. This chain uses TRBV5-5 with TRBJ2-1; 8 bases match TRBD2. Germline V CDR1 and CDR2: SGHKS, YYEKEE (reference sequence). The CDR3 extends over 17 amino acids. V was clipped by 4 bases and J by 9 bases; unmatched bases: 18.

This clonotype has at least ten counts. At one of its ends the junction is not consistent with the germline gene, which may arise from a read error. The chain joins TRBV5-1 to TRBJ1-1; D is perhaps TRBD1 (5 bases). In germline, CDR1 is SGHRS, CDR2 YFSETQ. This CDR3 comprises 11 residues. The CDR3 spells CASSSGVEAFF. As DNA, the CDR3 is TGTGCCAGCAGTTCGGGGGTAGAAGCTTTCTTT.

This clonotype was seen repeatedly, ten times or more. This rearrangement joins TRBV7-9 to TRBJ2-2; no clear D. CDR3 length: 15 amino acids. Germline V lookup: CDR1 SEHNR, CDR2 FQNEAQ (reference sequence). V shed 5 bases and J shed 2 bases, with 12 bases lying between them. The CDR3 region has the DNA TGTGCCAGCAGCATAATGAACATTAACACCGGGGAGCTGTTTTTT. This encodes CASSIMNINTGELFF. Looking up the rest from reference TRBV7-9 and TRBJ2-2 gives the full variable domain: DTGVSQNPRHKITKRGQNVTFRCDPISEHNRLYWYRQTLGQGPEFLTYFQNEAQLEKSRLLSDRFSAERPKGSFSTLEIQRTEQGDSAMYLCASSIMNINTGELFFGEGSRLTVL.

The sample holds many counts of this clonotype. V gene TRBV28 combines with J gene TRBJ2-2; D may correspond to TRBD1 or TRBD2 (5 bases each). In germline, CDR1 is MDHEN, CDR2 SYDVKM. This CDR3 spans 15 amino acids. V was cut by 6 bases and J by 7 bases, with 18 bases left in between. Written as DNA, the CDR3 is TGTGCCAGCAGGGCTACCGGGACGGGGCACGGGGAGCTGTTTTTT. Translating it yields CASRATGTGHGELFF.

This clonotype was seen at least ten times. J is TRBJ2-5 and V is TRBV7-6, with TRBD2 matching 14 bases. Losses at the gene ends were 4 bases for V and 5 bases for J; bases not matched to a gene: 12. This CDR3 has 18 amino acids. In germline, CDR1 is SGHVS, CDR2 FNYEAQ. The DNA for the CDR3 is TGTGCCAGCAGCTCAACCGGGACTAGCGGGAGCACCGGGGAGACCCAGTACTTC. The encoded protein is CASSSTGTSGSTGETQYF.

This clonotype was detected ten times or more. The rearrangement joins TRBV4-2 to TRBJ2-5, with TRBD2 as a possible D gene (5 bases). Germline V gene sequence: CDR1 LGHNA, CDR2 YNFKEQ. The CDR3 extends over 15 amino acids. Trimming pared 0 bases from V and 2 bases from J, leaving 10 bases between. The DNA of the CDR3 is TGTGCCAGCAGCCAAGACGCCCAGCGGCAAGAGACCCAGTACTTC. This translates into CASSQDAQRQETQYF.

Comment on this clonotype: This sequence may be a read error, since a much larger clone differs from it by one base. The V call is TRBV3-1, the J call TRBJ2-5, with D maybe TRBD2 (5 bases). The germline V and J ends were trimmed by 0 bases and 4 bases, with 21 bases remaining between them. Germline V gene sequence: CDR1 LGHDT, CDR2 YNNKEL (reference sequence). This CDR3 comprises 18 residues. In nucleotides, the CDR3 is TGTGCCAGCAGCCAAGATCAGAGGAGAGGGAGTGGTCCAGAGACCCAGTACTTC. This encodes CASSQDQRRGSGPETQYF.

This clonotype was seen repeatedly, ten times or more. V and J are TRBV11-2 and TRBJ1-5; D might be TRBD1 (5 bases). Germline assignment: CDR1 SGHAT and CDR2 FQNNGV. The CDR3 consists of 13 residues. V lost 5 bases and J 5 bases, leaving 10 bases between the germline ends. CDR3 region: CASSPGGDQPQHF. The CDR3 DNA follows: TGTGCCAGCAGCCCGGGAGGGGATCAGCCCCAGCATTTT.

This clonotype was recorded many times. V gene TRBV7-9 combines with J gene TRBJ1-1, with D tentatively TRBD1 (5 bases). The CDR3 contains 16 residues. Germline lookup yields CDR1 SEHNR and CDR2 FQNEAQ (reference sequence). Trimming took off 2 bases at V and 1 base at J, with 14 bases between the two ends. The CDR3 DNA sequence: TGTGCCAGCAGCTTACCCTCAGGGAAGACGAACACTGAAGCTTTCTTT. It codes for CASSLPSGKTNTEAFF.

This clonotype came up many times. This chain uses TRBV4-1 with TRBJ2-5; the D gene is possibly TRBD2 (5 bases). The ends were cut back, 3 bases at V and 2 bases at J, with 7 bases in the middle. Germline CDR1 MGHRA, CDR2 YSYEKL. This CDR3 has 13 amino acids. CDR3 sequence (DNA): TGCGCCAGCAGCCATCCGGGACAAGAGACCCAGTACTTC. Encoded protein: CASSHPGQETQYF.

In its sample, this clonotype was seen a few times. J is TRBJ1-2 and V is TRBV7-2; D is undetermined. Germline V lookup: CDR1 SGHTA, CDR2 FQGNSA. Between the trimmed V and J ends, which lost 3 bases and 2 bases, there was a span of 1 base. CDR3 size: 11 residues. CDR3 protein: CASSFNYGYTF. In DNA form, the CDR3 reads TGTGCCAGCAGCTTCAACTATGGCTACACCTTC.

This clonotype was recorded at least ten times. The chain recombines TRBV12-3 or TRBV12-4 with TRBJ2-1; 8 bases match TRBD2. The V gene end was trimmed by 7 bases and the J gene end by 9 bases; junction bases not matched to a gene: 11. CDR3 size: 14 residues. The CDR3 loop reads CASNPGREEGEQFF. DNA for the CDR3: TGTGCCAGCAATCCTGGGCGGGAGGAAGGTGAGCAGTTCTTC.

This clonotype was recorded many times. The chain has TRBV29-1 and TRBJ2-3, with TRBD2 as a possible D gene (6 bases). The CDR3 runs to 12 residues. The germline gives CDR1 SQVTM, CDR2 ANQGSEA. CDR3 in DNA: TGCACCACCGTGGAGGGTCCAGCTACGCAGTATTTT. Translating gives CTTVEGPATQYF.

This clonotype was recorded at least ten times. Sequence at one end of the junction differs from germline and may be a read error. This chain joins TRBV4-2 and TRBJ2-7; weak D call: TRBD1 (5 bases). Germline V CDR1 and CDR2: LGHNA, YNFKEQ. This CDR3 is built from 13 residues. CDR3 in amino acids: CASRFSGADEQYF. CDR3 in DNA: TGCGCCAGCAGATTTAGTGGGGCCGACGAGCAGTACTTC.

There are many counts of this clonotype. The chain is built from TRBV14 and TRBJ1-4; 7 nucleotides align to TRBD1. CDR1 and CDR2 (germline): SGHDN, FVKESK. The CDR3 runs 16 residues. Trimming at V came to 1 base and at J to 0 bases, leaving 2 bases not matched to a gene. Written as DNA, the CDR3 is TGTGCCAGCAGCCAAGGCGACAGGGCAACTAATGAAAAACTGTTTTTT. This encodes CASSQGDRATNEKLFF.

This clonotype was found many times. The chain links TRBV5-6 to TRBJ2-3; D unresolved. CDR3 length: 16 residues. With 0 bases removed from V and 0 bases from J, the gap between germline ends came to 11 bases. CDR1 and CDR2 (germline): SGHDT, YYEEEE. The CDR3 nucleotides are TGTGCCAGCAGCTTGGCGGCTAGTTCTAGCACAGATACGCAGTATTTT. It yields the protein CASSLAASSSTDTQYF.

In this sample, this clonotype turned up many times. This sequence joins TRBV19 and TRBJ2-3; unclear D gene. V lost 5 bases to trimming and J lost 4 bases, with 10 bases between them. Germline CDR1 is LNHDA and CDR2 is SQIVND (reference sequence). The CDR3 is 13 residues long. The CDR3 loop is CASSQTVADTQYF. The CDR3 DNA sequence: TGTGCCAGTAGTCAGACTGTGGCAGATACGCAGTATTTT.

Many counts were recorded for this clonotype. The chain couples TRBV2 to TRBJ2-1, with D possibly matching TRBD2 (5 bases). Germline V CDR1 and CDR2: SNHLY, FYNNEI. CDR3 length: 11 residues. The V end lost 6 bases, the J end lost 10 bases, and 10 bases lay between the germline ends. In DNA, the CDR3 is TGTGCCAGCAGCCGAGCGGTAGAGCAGTTCTTC. It yields the protein CASSRAVEQFF.

The table lists this clonotype with many counts. The chain joins TRBV5-4 to TRBJ2-1; 9 bases are a match to TRBD1. This CDR3 spans 16 amino acids. Trimming took 4 bases from V and 4 from J; bases not matched to a gene: 9. CDR1 and CDR2 from the germline V gene are SGHNT and YYREEE (reference sequence). CDR3 sequence: CASSPDRGRSYNEQFF. The DNA for the CDR3 is TGTGCCAGCAGCCCGGACAGGGGTCGAAGTTACAATGAGCAGTTCTTC.

This clonotype was seen many times. The V call is TRBV15, the J call TRBJ2-1; 8 bases align to TRBD2. Germline trimming cut 1 base from V and 7 bases from J; bases unmatched to any gene: 6. CDR3 length: 15 amino acids. CDR1 and CDR2 (germline): LNHNV, YYDKDF (reference sequence). DNA of the CDR3: TGTGCCACCAGCAGAGGGGCGACTAGCGATAATGAGCAGTTCTTC. This sequence encodes CATSRGATSDNEQFF. Variable domain in full (rest from reference TRBV15 and TRBJ2-1): DAMVIQNPRYQVTQFGKPVTLSCSQTLNHNVMYWYQQKSSQAPKLLFHYYDKDFNNEADTPDNFQSRRPNTSFCFLDIRSPGLGDTAMYLCATSRGATSDNEQFFGPGTRLTVL.

This clonotype was recorded a few times. The chain combines TRBV20-1 with TRBJ1-1, with 10 bases identical to TRBD1. The CDR3 covers 13 residues. V lost 5 bases and J lost 5; bases outside the gene matches: 5. Germline loops: CDR1 DFQATT, CDR2 SNEGSKA (reference sequence). The CDR3 here is CSAPGQGNTEAFF. The CDR3 DNA sequence: TGCAGTGCTCCGGGACAGGGGAATACTGAAGCTTTCTTT.

The table lists this clonotype with a few counts. The chain employs TRBV18 and TRBJ1-5, with TRBD1 identical over 7 bases. The CDR3 extends over 13 amino acids. J gave up 5 bases and V 6 bases, and 4 bases lay outside the gene matches. The germline CDR1 and CDR2 sequences are KGHSH and LQKENI. The CDR3 DNA sequence: TGTGCCAGCTCTTCCGACAGGGATCAGCCCCAGCATTTT. Encoded protein: CASSSDRDQPQHF.

Many counts were recorded for this clonotype. The likely explanation is a read error, given a far larger clone one base away. The chain uses TRBV3-2 and TRBJ2-2. TRBV3-2 has pseudogene status. This CDR3 spans 14 amino acids. CDR3 residues: CVSSQESHTGELFF. CDR3 nucleotide sequence: TGTGTCAGCAGCCAAGAATCCCACACCGGGGAGCTGTTTTTT.